This T cell receptor (beta chain) was found in a study of T cells in localized non-small cell lung cancer. The data were produced by immunoSEQ multiplex PCR, yet TCRdb's version contains in-frame clones alone and is incomplete. The repertoire consists of 65,000 to 95,000 clones, with around three quarters occurring once and the leading ten covering about 19%. This clone was seen just once. Germline V CDR1 and CDR2: SGHRS, YFSETQ. The V and J ends lost 4 bases and 4 bases, in that order; junction bases with no gene match: 12. This CDR3 spans 16 amino acids. The TCR comes from a man aged 35-75 years with stage II squamous cell lung carcinoma. The sequencing here drew on PBMCs, taken before any cancer treatment. The chain employs TRBV5-1 and TRBJ2-3, with 7 bases fitting TRBD2. CDR3 protein: CASSPRRGVGADTQYF. CDR3 nucleotide sequence: TGCGCCAGCAGCCCTCGCCGGGGGGTGGGCGCAGATACGCAGTATTTT.